This TCR beta chain was identified in a study of cytomegalovirus exposure and HLA in healthy donors. Study overall: As released early, the data held roughly 85 million unique TCRs from HLA-typed donors. Points from the study as a whole: Accurate prediction of HLA-A and HLA-B alleles (for most subjects) was reportedly achieved from TCR beta sequences.

The PCR contained 60 Vbeta and 13 Jbeta primers. The data were produced by immunoSEQ multiplex PCR, yet TCRdb's version contains in-frame clones alone and is incomplete. The data contain fewer than 130,000 clones, less than 80% of them singletons. Germline V gene data show CDR1 as MDHEN and CDR2 as SYDVKM. This CDR3 comprises 13 residues. J gave up 7 bases and V 7 bases, and 6 bases lay outside the gene matches. Worth noting for this clone: Its matching antigen is unknown.

The V and J genes are TRBV28 and TRBJ1-5; 8 bases fit TRBD1. The sequencing sample was made of PBMCs. This clonotype was sampled from a woman between 40 and 55 years old in good health and CMV-seronegative. CDR3 protein: CASNRQGLQPQHF. The CDR3 DNA sequence: TGTGCCAGCAATAGACAGGGGTTGCAGCCCCAGCATTTT.